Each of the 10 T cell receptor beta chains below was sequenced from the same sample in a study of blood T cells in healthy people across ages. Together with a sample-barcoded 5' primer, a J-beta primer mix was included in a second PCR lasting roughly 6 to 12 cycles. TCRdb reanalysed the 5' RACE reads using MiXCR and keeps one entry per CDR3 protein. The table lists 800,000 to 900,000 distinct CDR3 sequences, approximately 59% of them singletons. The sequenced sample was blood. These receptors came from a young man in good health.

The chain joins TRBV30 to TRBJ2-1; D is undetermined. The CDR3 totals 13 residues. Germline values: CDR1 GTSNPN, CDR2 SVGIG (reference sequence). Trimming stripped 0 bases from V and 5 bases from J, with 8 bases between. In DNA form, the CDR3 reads TGTGCCTGGAGTGTGGCGAAAAACAATGAGCAGTTCTTC. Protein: CAWSVAKNNEQFF.

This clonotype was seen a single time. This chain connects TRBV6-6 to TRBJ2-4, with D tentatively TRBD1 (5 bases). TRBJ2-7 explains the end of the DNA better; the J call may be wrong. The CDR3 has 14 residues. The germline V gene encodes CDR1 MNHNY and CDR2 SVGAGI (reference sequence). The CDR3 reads CATRMPGLTYEQYF. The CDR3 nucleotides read TGTGCCACCAGGATGCCAGGGCTCACCTACGAGCAGTACTTC.

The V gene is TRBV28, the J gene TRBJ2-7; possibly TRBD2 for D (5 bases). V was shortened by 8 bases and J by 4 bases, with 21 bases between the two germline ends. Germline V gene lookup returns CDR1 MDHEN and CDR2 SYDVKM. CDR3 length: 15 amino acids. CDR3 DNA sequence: TGTGCCAGCTACTCGACGGCTGCTGGGGAGTACGAGCAGTACTTC. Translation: CASYSTAAGEYEQYF.

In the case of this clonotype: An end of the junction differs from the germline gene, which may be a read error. The CDR3 region is CASSLGTGLPYGYIF. CDR3 DNA: TGTGCCAGCAGTTTGGGTACAGGGCTTCCCTATGGCTACATCTTC. The rearrangement links TRBV28 to TRBJ1-2; tentatively, D is TRBD1 (6 bases). In germline, CDR1 is MDHEN, CDR2 SYDVKM. The CDR3 has 15 residues.

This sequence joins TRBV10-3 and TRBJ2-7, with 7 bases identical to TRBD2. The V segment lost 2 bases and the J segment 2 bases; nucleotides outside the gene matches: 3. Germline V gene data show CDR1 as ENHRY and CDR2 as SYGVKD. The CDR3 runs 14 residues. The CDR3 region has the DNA TGTGCCATCAGTGAGGGGAGGGCTACCTACGAGCAGTACTTC. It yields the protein CAISEGRATYEQYF.

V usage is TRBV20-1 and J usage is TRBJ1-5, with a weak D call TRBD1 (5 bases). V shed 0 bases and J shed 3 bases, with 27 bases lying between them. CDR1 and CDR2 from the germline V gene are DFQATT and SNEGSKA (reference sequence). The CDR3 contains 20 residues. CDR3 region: CSARDSGPSGGAGINQPQHF. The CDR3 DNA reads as TGCAGTGCTAGAGATTCAGGGCCCTCTGGAGGGGCCGGAATCAATCAGCCCCAGCATTTT.

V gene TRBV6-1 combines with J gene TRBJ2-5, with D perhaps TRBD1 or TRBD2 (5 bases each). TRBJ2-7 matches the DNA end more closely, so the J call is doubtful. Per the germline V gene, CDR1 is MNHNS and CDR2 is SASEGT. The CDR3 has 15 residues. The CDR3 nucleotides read TGTGCCAGCAGTGAAAACCGGGACGCAACTCACGAGCAGTACTTC. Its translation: CASSENRDATHEQYF.

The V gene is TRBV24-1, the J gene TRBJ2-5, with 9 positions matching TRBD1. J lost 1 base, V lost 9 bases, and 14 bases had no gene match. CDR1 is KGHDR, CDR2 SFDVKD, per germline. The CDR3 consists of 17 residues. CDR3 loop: CATAASVWDRAQETQYF. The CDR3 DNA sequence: TGTGCCACCGCGGCCAGCGTCTGGGACAGGGCCCAAGAGACCCAGTACTTC.

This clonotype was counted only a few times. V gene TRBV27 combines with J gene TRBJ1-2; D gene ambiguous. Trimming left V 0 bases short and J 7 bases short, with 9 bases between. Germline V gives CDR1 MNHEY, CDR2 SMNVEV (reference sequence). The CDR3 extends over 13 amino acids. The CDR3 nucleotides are TGTGCCAGCAGTTTATCTCAGACGCGTGGCTACACCTTC. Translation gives CASSLSQTRGYTF.

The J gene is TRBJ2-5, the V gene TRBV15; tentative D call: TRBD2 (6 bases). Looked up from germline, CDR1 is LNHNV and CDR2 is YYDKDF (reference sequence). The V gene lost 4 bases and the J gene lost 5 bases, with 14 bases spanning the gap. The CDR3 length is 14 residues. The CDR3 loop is CATSNGLARETQYF. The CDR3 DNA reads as TGTGCCACCAGCAATGGGCTAGCGAGGGAGACCCAGTACTTC.